This T cell receptor (beta chain) was obtained from a study of cytomegalovirus exposure and HLA in healthy donors. Study-wide results and limits: Cytomegalovirus association was assigned to about 150 TCR beta chains.

PCR primers comprised 60 Vbeta and 13 Jbeta primers. Sequencing used immunoSEQ multiplex PCR; TCRdb keeps in-frame clones, though not all of them. The sample consists of 100,000 to 150,000 clones, around 72% of them appearing once. Concerning this clone: Its antigen is unidentified.

Looked up from germline, CDR1 is SGHRS and CDR2 is YFSETQ. This CDR3 region has 13 residues. Trimming took off 4 bases at V and 6 bases at J, with 14 bases between the two ends. The sequencing sample was made of PBMCs. This receptor was taken from a man aged 30 to 45 in good health and CMV-seronegative. The chain has TRBV5-1 and TRBJ2-7; D gene unclear. The CDR3 DNA is TGCGCCAGCAGCCCCCTGGTAGTTGCCGAGCAGTACTTC. This translates into CASSPLVVAEQYF.